The clone carrying this T cell receptor beta chain was seen at least ten times. The antigen remains undetermined. The sample belongs to a study of T cells in Graves' hyperthyroidism and ophthalmopathy. The study's findings and limits: Ophthalmopathy stood apart from stable hyperthyroidism in a 13 V-J model.

Trimming pared 0 bases from V and 3 bases from J, leaving 10 bases between. In germline, CDR1 is SGDLS, CDR2 YYNGEE. This CDR3 has 14 residues. Uncontrolled infection, other autoimmune disease, pregnancy or lactation excluded patients. Clinical symptoms, serum thyroxine, TRAb, thyroid ultrasound and orbital computed tomography informed diagnoses. The source material, RNA transcripts, was used to amplify TCR beta CDR3 regions. The HTBI set primed first-round TCR CDR3 RT-PCR. TCRdb reprocessed the multiplex PCR reads via MiXCR and lists one record per CDR3 protein. The sample comprises 300,000 to 500,000 distinct CDR3 sequences, about an eighth of which are singletons, and approximately 29% rests with the top ten.

This TCR derives from a man in his forties or fifties with Graves' ophthalmopathy. The chain carries TRBV9 and TRBJ2-7; perhaps D is TRBD1 or TRBD2 (5 bases each). The sequenced sample was blood. The CDR3 reads CASSVEGDHYEQYF. The CDR3 DNA reads TGTGCCAGCAGCGTAGAAGGGGACCACTACGAGCAGTACTTC.